What follows are 14 T cell receptor beta chains derived from one specimen sequenced in a study of T cell changes during pregnancy in multiple sclerosis. Here immunoSEQ multiplex PCR was the method, and the copy in TCRdb shows in-frame clones only, minus some. In the table there are about 40,000 clones, 93% of which are singletons. The material was CD8+ T cells from peripheral blood mononuclear cells, obtained in the third trimester of pregnancy. The source is a female donor with multiple sclerosis, enrolled in a pregnancy study.

This rearrangement joins TRBV4-1 to TRBJ2-1; TRBD2 matches at 13 bases. Looked up from germline, CDR1 is MGHRA and CDR2 is YSYEKL. The CDR3 extends over 15 amino acids. With 4 bases clipped from V and 4 bases from J, the junction kept 1 base outside the gene matches. The CDR3 DNA reads as TGCGCCAGCAGCCCGGGACTAGCGGGGTACAATGAGCAGTTCTTC. Protein sequence: CASSPGLAGYNEQFF.

This CDR3 is CASSSRTGWGTEAFF. The CDR3 coding sequence is TGTGCCAGCAGCTCCAGGACAGGGTGGGGCACTGAAGCTTTCTTT. The V and J genes are TRBV7-8 and TRBJ1-1; 8 bases are shared with TRBD1. The CDR3 extends over 15 amino acids. The V and J ends lost 4 bases and 4 bases, in that order; junction bases with no gene match: 8. Germline-derived CDR1 and CDR2 are SGHVS and FQNEAQ.

In this sample, this clone turned up once. The V gene is TRBV2, the J gene TRBJ1-5; tentative D call: TRBD1 (5 bases). Germline V CDR1 and CDR2: SNHLY, FYNNEI. The CDR3 is 15 residues long. Deletions cut 5 bases from V and 0 bases from J, with 11 bases between. CDR3 amino acids: CASSRQIDSNQPQHF. Written as DNA, the CDR3 is TGTGCCAGCAGTCGACAGATTGATAGCAATCAGCCCCAGCATTTT.

The rearrangement joins TRBV6-5 to TRBJ2-5; 8 nucleotides agree with TRBD2. The J call is in doubt because the DNA end fits TRBJ2-7 better. The CDR3 spans 14 residues. The germline V gene encodes CDR1 MNHEY and CDR2 SVGAGI. The CDR3 region is CASSVSGESYEQYF. CDR3 bases: TGTGCCAGCAGCGTTAGCGGGGAGTCCTACGAGCAGTACTTC.

The chain employs TRBV30 and TRBJ1-1; the D is unclear. The CDR3 runs to 11 residues. Germline lookup yields CDR1 GTSNPN and CDR2 SVGIG (reference sequence). V was trimmed by 4 bases and J by 11 bases, leaving 14 bases between them. The CDR3 DNA is TGTGCCTGGAACAAAAAGGCCAGGGCTTTCTTT. Protein product: CAWNKKARAFF.

As to this clone: Distinct nucleotide sequences in the sample also encode this CDR3. The chain is built from TRBV6-4 and TRBJ2-3; 12 nucleotides agree with TRBD2. CDR3 length: 15 amino acids. The germline V gene encodes CDR1 MRHNA and CDR2 SNTAGT. V trimming: 0 bases; J trimming: 5 bases; junction bases outside the gene matches: 0. The CDR3 DNA reads as TGTGCCAGCAGTGACTCGACTAGCGGGGGAGATACGCAGTATTTT. Amino acid sequence: CASSDSTSGGDTQYF.

The chain combines TRBV5-6 with TRBJ2-7; tentatively, D is TRBD2 (6 bases). The V gene's germline CDR1 is SGHDT and CDR2 YYEEEE. CDR3 length equals 14 residues. Trimming stripped 4 bases from V and 3 bases from J, with 14 bases between. The chain's CDR3 is CASSPGVGGYEQYF. CDR3 sequence (DNA): TGTGCCAGCAGCCCTGGTGTGGGAGGCTACGAGCAGTACTTC.

J is TRBJ2-7 and V is TRBV5-4; 7 bases are shared with TRBD2. The CDR3 spans 16 residues. CDR1 is SGHNT, CDR2 YYREEE, per germline (reference sequence). After removal of 4 bases from V and 0 bases from J, the junction contained 10 bases not matched to a gene. CDR3: CASSIISGGYSYEQYF. For the CDR3, the DNA is TGTGCCAGCAGCATCATTTCGGGGGGATACTCCTACGAGCAGTACTTC.

V gene TRBV4-1 combines with J gene TRBJ1-1; unclear D gene. V was pared by 0 bases and J by 1 base, with 9 bases between. The CDR3 extends over 15 amino acids. CDR1 MGHRA and CDR2 YSYEKL come from the germline V gene. CDR3 in amino acids: CASSQEVPGNTEAFF. For the CDR3, the DNA is TGCGCCAGCAGCCAAGAGGTACCGGGGAACACTGAAGCTTTCTTT.

The rearrangement joins TRBV7-9 to TRBJ1-1, with 8 bases aligning to TRBD1. Germline CDR1 and CDR2: SEHNR and FQNEAQ (reference sequence). The CDR3 is 18 residues long. V lost 1 base, J lost 1 base, and 11 bases stayed unmatched. The CDR3 nucleotides read TGTGCCAGCAGCTTAGGAGTGAGACAGGGGAAGAGGAACACTGAAGCTTTCTTT. Translation gives CASSLGVRQGKRNTEAFF.

Judged by abundance, this clone is medium-sized. The rearrangement uses TRBV12-5 and TRBJ1-2, with 10 nucleotides matching TRBD1. CDR3 length: 15 amino acids. The germline V gene has CDR1 LGHNT and CDR2 FRNRAP. Trimming took 0 bases from V and 6 from J; bases not matched to a gene: 4. The CDR3 is CASGLVGQGRDGYTF. CDR3 nucleotides: TGTGCTAGTGGTTTGGTGGGACAGGGGAGGGATGGCTACACCTTC.

V usage is TRBV5-1 and J usage is TRBJ1-6; D might be TRBD1 (5 bases). Between the trimmed V and J ends, which lost 4 bases and 0 bases, there was a span of 8 bases. This CDR3 spans 15 amino acids. Germline CDR1 SGHRS, CDR2 YFSETQ. CDR3 amino acids: CASSIDSSYNSPLHF. DNA of the CDR3: TGCGCCAGCAGCATAGACAGCTCCTATAATTCACCCCTCCACTTT.

CDR3 region: CASGLRGPANYGYTF. CDR3 nucleotide sequence: TGTGCCAGCGGACTGAGGGGGCCTGCCAACTATGGCTACACCTTC. V is TRBV6-1 and J is TRBJ1-2, with 7 positions matching TRBD1. CDR1 and CDR2 from the germline V gene are MNHNS and SASEGT. This CDR3 spans 15 amino acids. With 8 bases clipped from V and 2 bases from J, the junction kept 11 bases outside the gene matches.

The chain is built from TRBV28 and TRBJ2-1; TRBD1 might be the D (5 bases). The ends were cut back, 3 bases at V and 7 bases at J, with 19 bases in the middle. The CDR3 extends over 16 amino acids. Looked up from germline, CDR1 is MDHEN and CDR2 is SYDVKM. The CDR3 coding sequence is TGTGCCAGCAGTTTGAAGGGGTCCTACCCAGGGAATGAGCAGTTCTTC. Amino acids: CASSLKGSYPGNEQFF. The full variable domain, rest sourced from reference TRBV28 and TRBJ2-1, is DVKVTQSSRYLVKRTGEKVFLECVQDMDHENMFWYRQDPGLGLRLIYFSYDVKMKEKGDIPEGYSVSREKKERFSLILESASTNQTSMYLCASSLKGSYPGNEQFFGPGTRLTVL.